This T cell receptor beta chain was captured in a study of control samples from healthy donors and cancer patients. Generated by immunoSEQ multiplex PCR, the TCRdb table keeps only in-frame clones and is missing some. The sample shows some 71,000 clones, more than 75% of them seen only once. V shed 4 bases, J shed 2 bases, and the junction held 8 bases outside the gene matches. The CDR3 contains 15 residues. Germline values: CDR1 SGHDT, CDR2 YYEEEE. The specimen sequenced was PBMCs. The receptor was isolated from a woman aged 45-65 years with head and neck cancer. The V and J genes are TRBV5-6 and TRBJ1-2, with 7 bases identical to TRBD1. CDR3 amino acids: CASSPWDRPNYGYTF. The CDR3 nucleotides read TGTGCCAGCAGCCCCTGGGACAGACCAAACTATGGCTACACCTTC.